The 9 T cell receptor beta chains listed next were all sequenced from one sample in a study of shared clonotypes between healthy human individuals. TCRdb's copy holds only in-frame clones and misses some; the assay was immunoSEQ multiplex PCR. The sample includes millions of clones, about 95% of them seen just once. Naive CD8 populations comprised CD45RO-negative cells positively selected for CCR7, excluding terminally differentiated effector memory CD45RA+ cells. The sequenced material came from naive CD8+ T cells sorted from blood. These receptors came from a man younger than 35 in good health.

The chain's CDR3 is CASSILAGVTDTQYF. Written as DNA, the CDR3 is TGTGCCAGCAGCATTCTAGCGGGAGTTACAGATACGCAGTATTTT. The J gene is TRBJ2-3, the V gene TRBV7-9; 10 bases align to TRBD2. Germline lookup yields CDR1 SEHNR and CDR2 FQNEAQ (reference sequence). The CDR3 has 15 amino acids. The V gene end was trimmed by 5 bases and the J gene end by 3 bases; junction bases not matched to a gene: 5.

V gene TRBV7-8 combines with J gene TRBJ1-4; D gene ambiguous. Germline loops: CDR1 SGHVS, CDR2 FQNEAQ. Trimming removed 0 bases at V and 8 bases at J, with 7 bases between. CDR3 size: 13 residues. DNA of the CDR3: TGTGCCAGCAGCTTAGCCTTGGGGGAAAAACTGTTTTTT. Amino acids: CASSLALGEKLFF.

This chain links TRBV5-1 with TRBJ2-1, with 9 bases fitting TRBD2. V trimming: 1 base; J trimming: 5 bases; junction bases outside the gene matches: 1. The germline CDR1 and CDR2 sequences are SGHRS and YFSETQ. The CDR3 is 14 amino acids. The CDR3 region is CASSLWTSDNEQFF. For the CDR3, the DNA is TGCGCCAGCAGCTTGTGGACTAGCGACAATGAGCAGTTCTTC.

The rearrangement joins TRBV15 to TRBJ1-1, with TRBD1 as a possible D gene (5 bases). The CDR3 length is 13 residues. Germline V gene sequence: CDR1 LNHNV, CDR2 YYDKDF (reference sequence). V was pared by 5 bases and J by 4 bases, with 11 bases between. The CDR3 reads CATSHLGGTEAFF. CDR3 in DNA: TGTGCCACCAGCCATCTTGGGGGCACTGAAGCTTTCTTT. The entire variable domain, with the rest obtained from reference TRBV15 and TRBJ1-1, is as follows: DAMVIQNPRYQVTQFGKPVTLSCSQTLNHNVMYWYQQKSSQAPKLLFHYYDKDFNNEADTPDNFQSRRPNTSFCFLDIRSPGLGDTAMYLCATSHLGGTEAFFGQGTRLTVV.

CDR3 loop: CASSVGPTVQETQYF. CDR3 nucleotides: TGTGCCAGCAGCGTTGGGCCAACCGTCCAAGAGACCCAGTACTTC. This rearrangement joins TRBV9 to TRBJ2-5; D remains unclear. The germline CDR1 and CDR2 sequences are SGDLS and YYNGEE. V lost 2 bases and J lost 1, with 12 bases in between. The CDR3 runs 15 residues.

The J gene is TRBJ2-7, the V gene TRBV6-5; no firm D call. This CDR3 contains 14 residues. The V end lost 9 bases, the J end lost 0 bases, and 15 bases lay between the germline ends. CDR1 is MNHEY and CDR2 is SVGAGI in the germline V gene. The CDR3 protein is CASQPALISYEQYF. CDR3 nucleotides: TGTGCCAGTCAACCTGCTCTCATCTCCTACGAGCAGTACTTC.

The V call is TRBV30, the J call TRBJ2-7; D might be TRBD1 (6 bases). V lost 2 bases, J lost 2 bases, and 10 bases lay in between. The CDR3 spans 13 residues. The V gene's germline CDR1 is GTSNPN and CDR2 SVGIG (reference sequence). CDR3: CAWSSRQAYEQYF. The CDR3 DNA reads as TGTGCCTGGAGTTCTCGACAGGCCTACGAGCAGTACTTC. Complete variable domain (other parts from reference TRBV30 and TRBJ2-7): SQTIHQWPATLVQPVGSPLSLECTVEGTSNPNLYWYRQAAGRGLQLLFYSVGIGQISSEVPQNLSASRPQDRQFILSSKKLLLSDSGFYLCAWSSRQAYEQYFGPGTRLTVT.

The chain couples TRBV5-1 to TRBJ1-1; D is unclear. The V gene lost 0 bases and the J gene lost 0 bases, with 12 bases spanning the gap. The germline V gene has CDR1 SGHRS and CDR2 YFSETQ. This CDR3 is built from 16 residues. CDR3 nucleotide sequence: TGCGCCAGCAGCTTGGGGGTCCTAGAGGTGAACACTGAAGCTTTCTTT. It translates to CASSLGVLEVNTEAFF.

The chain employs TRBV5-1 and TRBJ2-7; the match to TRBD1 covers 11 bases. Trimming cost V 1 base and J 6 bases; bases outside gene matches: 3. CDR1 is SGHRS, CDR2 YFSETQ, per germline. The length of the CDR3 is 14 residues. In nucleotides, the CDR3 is TGCGCCAGCAGCTTGCCGGGACAGGGGGGCGAGCAGTACTTC. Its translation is CASSLPGQGGEQYF. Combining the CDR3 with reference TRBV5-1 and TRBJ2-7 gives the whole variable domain KAGVTQTPRYLIKTRGQQVTLSCSPISGHRSVSWYQQTPGQGLQFLFEYFSETQRNKGNFPGRFSGRQFSNSRSEMNVSTLELGDSALYLCASSLPGQGGEQYFGPGTRLTVT.